This T cell receptor (beta chain) was obtained from a study of sequential checkpoint blockade in melanoma. Study overall: Arm A got nivolumab then ipilimumab; arm B the reverse, 1:1. After both sequences, patients received maintenance nivolumab.

Profiling relied on immunoSEQ multiplex PCR, and the TCRdb table lists in-frame clones only, not all of them. The data contain roughly 10,000 clones, roughly 63% of them singletons. Noted treatment: randomized to nivolumab then ipilimumab (arm A) or the reverse (arm B). None of the patients previously received DNA-damaging chemotherapy. Sorted cells were live CD3+CD8+, lacking CD19 and CD56, from PBMCs. Germline values: CDR1 MNHEY, CDR2 SMNVEV (reference sequence). V was clipped by 3 bases and J by 3 bases, with 9 bases between them. This CDR3 comprises 13 residues. The clonotype was recovered from a human donor with melanoma. This chain links TRBV27 with TRBJ2-7; unclear D gene. The specimen was CD8+ T cells sorted from blood (inferred from file names), collected from a patient given nivolumab and ipilimumab in sequence. The CDR3 loop reads CASSFGRGYEQYF. Written as DNA, the CDR3 is TGTGCCAGCAGTTTTGGTAGAGGCTACGAGCAGTACTTC.